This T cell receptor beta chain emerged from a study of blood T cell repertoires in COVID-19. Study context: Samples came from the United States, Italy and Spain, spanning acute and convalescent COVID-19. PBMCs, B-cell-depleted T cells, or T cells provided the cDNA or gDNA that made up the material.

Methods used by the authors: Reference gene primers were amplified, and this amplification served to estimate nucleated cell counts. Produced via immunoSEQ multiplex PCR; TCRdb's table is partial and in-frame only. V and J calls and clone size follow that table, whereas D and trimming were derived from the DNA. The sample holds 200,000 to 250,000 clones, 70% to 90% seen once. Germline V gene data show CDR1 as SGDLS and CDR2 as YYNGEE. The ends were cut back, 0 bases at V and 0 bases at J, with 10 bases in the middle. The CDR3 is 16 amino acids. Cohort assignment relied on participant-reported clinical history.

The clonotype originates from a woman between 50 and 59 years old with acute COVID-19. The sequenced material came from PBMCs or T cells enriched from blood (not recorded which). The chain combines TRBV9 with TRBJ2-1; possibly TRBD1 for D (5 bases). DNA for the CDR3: TGTGCCAGCAGCGTAGGAGTGGGGCCCTCCTACAATGAGCAGTTCTTC. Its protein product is CASSVGVGPSYNEQFF.